This TCR beta chain was captured in a study of human thymus T cells. Germline CDR1 and CDR2: SEHNR and FQNEAQ (reference sequence). The CDR3 totals 15 residues. Losses at the gene ends were 5 bases for V and 0 bases for J; bases not matched to a gene: 6. Resected material from corrective heart surgery provided the thymus tissue analysed. Generated by immunoSEQ multiplex PCR, the TCRdb table keeps only in-frame clones and is missing some. The table has fewer than 90,000 clones, roughly 96% seen once. The sample comprised thymus tissue. This chain links TRBV7-9 with TRBJ2-7, with 8 positions matching TRBD1. This TCR was sampled from a boy in the first two years of life with a congenital heart defect but otherwise immunologically healthy. CDR3 nucleotide sequence: TGTGCCAGCAGCCGGACAGGGAAAAGCTCCTACGAGCAGTACTTC. Protein sequence: CASSRTGKSSYEQYF.